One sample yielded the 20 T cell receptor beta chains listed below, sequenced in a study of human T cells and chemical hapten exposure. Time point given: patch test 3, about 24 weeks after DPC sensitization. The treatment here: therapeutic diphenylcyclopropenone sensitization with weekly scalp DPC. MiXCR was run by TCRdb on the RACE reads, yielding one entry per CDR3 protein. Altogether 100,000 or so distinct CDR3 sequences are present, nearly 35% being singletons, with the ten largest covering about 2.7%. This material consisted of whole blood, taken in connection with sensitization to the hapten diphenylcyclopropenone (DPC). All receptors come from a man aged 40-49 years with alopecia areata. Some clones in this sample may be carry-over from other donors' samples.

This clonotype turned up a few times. CDR3 coding DNA: TGTGCCAGCAGCCCGTATGGCCCCAGGAATTCACCCCTCCACTTT. Residues: CASSPYGPRNSPLHF. This chain uses TRBV7-8 with TRBJ1-6; D is uncertain. Per the germline V gene, CDR1 is SGHVS and CDR2 is FQNEAQ. Trimming took off 5 bases at V and 7 bases at J, with 15 bases between the two ends. CDR3 length equals 15 residues.

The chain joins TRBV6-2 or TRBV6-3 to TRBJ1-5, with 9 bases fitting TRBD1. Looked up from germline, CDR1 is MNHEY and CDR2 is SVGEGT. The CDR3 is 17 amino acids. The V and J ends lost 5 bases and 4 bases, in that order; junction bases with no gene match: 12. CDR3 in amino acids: CASSGNRDRASNQPQHF. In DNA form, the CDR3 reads TGTGCCAGCAGTGGGAACCGGGACAGGGCCTCAAATCAGCCCCAGCATTTT.

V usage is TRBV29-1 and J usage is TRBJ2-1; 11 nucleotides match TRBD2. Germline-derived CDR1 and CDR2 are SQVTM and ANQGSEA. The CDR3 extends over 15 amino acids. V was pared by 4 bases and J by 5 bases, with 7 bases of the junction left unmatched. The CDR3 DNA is TGCAGCGTTGCCTTACTAGCGGGAGCCAACAATGAGCAGTTCTTC. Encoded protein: CSVALLAGANNEQFF.

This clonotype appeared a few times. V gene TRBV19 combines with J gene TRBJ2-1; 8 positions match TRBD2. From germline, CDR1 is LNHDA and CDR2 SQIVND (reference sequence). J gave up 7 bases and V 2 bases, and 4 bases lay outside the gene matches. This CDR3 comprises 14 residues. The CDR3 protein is CASSISGGGNEQFF. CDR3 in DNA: TGTGCCAGTAGTATAAGCGGGGGAGGGAATGAGCAGTTCTTC.

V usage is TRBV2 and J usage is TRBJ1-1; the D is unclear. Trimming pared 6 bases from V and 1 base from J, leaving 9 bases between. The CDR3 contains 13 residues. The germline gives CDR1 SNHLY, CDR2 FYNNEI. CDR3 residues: CASRVSGNTEAFF. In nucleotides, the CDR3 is TGTGCCAGCAGGGTTTCTGGGAACACTGAAGCTTTCTTT.

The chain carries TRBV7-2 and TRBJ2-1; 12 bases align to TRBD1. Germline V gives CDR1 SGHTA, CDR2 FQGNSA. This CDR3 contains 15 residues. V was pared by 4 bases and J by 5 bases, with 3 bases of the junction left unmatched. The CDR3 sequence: CASSWDRGPHNEQFF. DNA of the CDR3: TGTGCCAGCAGCTGGGACAGGGGGCCCCACAATGAGCAGTTCTTC.

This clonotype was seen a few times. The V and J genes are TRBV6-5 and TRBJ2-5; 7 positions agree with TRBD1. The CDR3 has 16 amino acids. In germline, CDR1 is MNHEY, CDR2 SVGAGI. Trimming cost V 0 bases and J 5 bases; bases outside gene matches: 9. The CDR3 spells CASSYSEVSRGETQYF. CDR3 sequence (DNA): TGTGCCAGCAGTTACTCGGAGGTGTCCAGGGGGGAGACCCAGTACTTC.

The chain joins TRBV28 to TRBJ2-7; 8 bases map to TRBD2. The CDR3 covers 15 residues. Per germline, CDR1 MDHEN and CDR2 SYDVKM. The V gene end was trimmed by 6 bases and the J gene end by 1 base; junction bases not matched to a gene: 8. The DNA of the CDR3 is TGTGCCAGCAGCTATAGCGGGATTCAATCCTACGAGCAGTACTTC. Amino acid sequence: CASSYSGIQSYEQYF.

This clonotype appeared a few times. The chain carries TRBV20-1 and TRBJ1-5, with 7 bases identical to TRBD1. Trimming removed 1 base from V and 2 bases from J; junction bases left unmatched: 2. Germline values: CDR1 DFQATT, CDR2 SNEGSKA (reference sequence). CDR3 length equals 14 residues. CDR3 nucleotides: TGCAGTGCTAGAGTAGGGGGCGGCAATCAGCCCCAGCATTTT. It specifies CSARVGGGNQPQHF.

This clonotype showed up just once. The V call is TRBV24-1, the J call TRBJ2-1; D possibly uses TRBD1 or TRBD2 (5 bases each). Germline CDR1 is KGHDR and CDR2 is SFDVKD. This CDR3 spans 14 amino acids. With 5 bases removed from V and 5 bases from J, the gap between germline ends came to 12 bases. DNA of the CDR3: TGTGCCACCAGTGGGGACCAACCCGACAATGAGCAGTTCTTC. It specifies CATSGDQPDNEQFF.

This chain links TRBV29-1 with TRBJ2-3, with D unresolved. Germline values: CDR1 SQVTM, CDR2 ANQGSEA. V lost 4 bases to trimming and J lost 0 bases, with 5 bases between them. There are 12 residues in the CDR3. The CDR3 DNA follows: TGCAGCGTTGCAGACAGCACAGATACGCAGTATTTT. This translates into CSVADSTDTQYF.

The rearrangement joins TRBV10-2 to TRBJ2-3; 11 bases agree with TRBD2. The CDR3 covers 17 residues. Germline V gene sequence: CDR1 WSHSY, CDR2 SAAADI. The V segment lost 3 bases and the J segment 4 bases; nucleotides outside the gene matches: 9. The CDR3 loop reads CASSDPSVAGGPDTQYF. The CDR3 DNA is TGCGCCAGCAGTGATCCCTCGGTAGCGGGAGGGCCAGATACGCAGTATTTT.

CDR3 nucleotide sequence: TGTGCCAGCAGCCCGGGCCTTAGCAATCAGCCCCAGCATTTT. It translates to CASSPGLSNQPQHF. The chain carries TRBV2 and TRBJ1-5, with no clear D. Between the trimmed V and J ends, which lost 6 bases and 0 bases, there was a span of 9 bases. The CDR3 spans 14 residues. Germline lookup yields CDR1 SNHLY and CDR2 FYNNEI.

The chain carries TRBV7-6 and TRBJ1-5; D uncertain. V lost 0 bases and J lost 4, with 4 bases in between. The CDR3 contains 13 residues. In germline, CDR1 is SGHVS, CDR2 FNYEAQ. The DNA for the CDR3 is TGTGCCAGCAGCTTAGCTACAAATCAGCCCCAGCATTTT. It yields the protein CASSLATNQPQHF. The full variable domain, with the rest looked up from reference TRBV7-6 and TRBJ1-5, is GAGVSQSPRYKVTKRGQDVALRCDPISGHVSLYWYRQALGQGPEFLTYFNYEAQQDKSGLPNDRFSAERPEGSISTLTIQRTEQRDSAMYRCASSLATNQPQHFGDGTRLSIL.

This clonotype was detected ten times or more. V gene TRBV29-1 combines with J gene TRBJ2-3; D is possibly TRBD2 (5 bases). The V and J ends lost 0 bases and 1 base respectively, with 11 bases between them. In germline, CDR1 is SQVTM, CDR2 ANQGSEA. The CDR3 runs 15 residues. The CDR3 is CSVEDRGEGTDTQYF. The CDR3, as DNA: TGCAGCGTTGAAGATCGGGGAGAAGGCACAGATACGCAGTATTTT.

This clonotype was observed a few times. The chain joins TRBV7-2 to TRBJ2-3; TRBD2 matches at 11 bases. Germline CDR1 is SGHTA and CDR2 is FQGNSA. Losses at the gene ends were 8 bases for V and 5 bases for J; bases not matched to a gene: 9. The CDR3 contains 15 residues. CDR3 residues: CASVPGTSGLDTQYF. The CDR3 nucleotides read TGTGCCAGCGTTCCTGGGACTAGCGGTCTAGATACGCAGTATTTT.

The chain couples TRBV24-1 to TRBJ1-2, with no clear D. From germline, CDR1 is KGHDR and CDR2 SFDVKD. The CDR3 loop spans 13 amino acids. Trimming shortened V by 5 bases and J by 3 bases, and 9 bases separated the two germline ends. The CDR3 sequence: CATSAGTDYGYTF. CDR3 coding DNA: TGTGCCACCAGTGCAGGAACCGACTATGGCTACACCTTC.

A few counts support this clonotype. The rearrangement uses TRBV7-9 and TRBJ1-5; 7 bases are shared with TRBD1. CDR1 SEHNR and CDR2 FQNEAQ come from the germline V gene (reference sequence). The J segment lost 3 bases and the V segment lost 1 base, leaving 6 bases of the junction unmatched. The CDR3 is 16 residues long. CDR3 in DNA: TGTGCCAGCAGCTTAGGGGCAGGGGGGGTCAATCAGCCCCAGCATTTT. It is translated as CASSLGAGGVNQPQHF. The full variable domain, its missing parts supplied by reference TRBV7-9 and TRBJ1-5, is DTGVSQNPRHKITKRGQNVTFRCDPISEHNRLYWYRQTLGQGPEFLTYFQNEAQLEKSRLLSDRFSAERPKGSFSTLEIQRTEQGDSAMYLCASSLGAGGVNQPQHFGDGTRLSIL.

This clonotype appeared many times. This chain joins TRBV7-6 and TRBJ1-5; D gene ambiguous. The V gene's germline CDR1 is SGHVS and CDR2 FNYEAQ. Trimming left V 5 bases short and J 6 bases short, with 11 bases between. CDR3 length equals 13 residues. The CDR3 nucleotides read TGTGCCAGCAGCCAAAACGAGTTTCAGCCCCAGCATTTT. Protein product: CASSQNEFQPQHF.

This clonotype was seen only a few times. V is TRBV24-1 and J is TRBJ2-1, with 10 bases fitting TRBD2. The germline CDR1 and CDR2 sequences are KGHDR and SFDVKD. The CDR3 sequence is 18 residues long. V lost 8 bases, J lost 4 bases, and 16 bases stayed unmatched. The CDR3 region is CATNIPSGSKGLYNEQFF. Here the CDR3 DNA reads TGTGCCACCAATATCCCTAGCGGGAGCAAAGGGCTTTACAATGAGCAGTTCTTC.